This T cell receptor beta chain was recorded in a study of shared clonotypes between healthy human individuals. TCRdb's copy holds only in-frame clones and misses some; the assay was immunoSEQ multiplex PCR. This table has some 2 million clones, about 95% appearing once. V gave up 2 bases and J gave up 3 bases, with 11 bases separating them. CDR1 and CDR2 (germline): SGHDT, YYEEEE. The CDR3 has 14 residues. The chain links TRBV5-6 to TRBJ2-5; D may match TRBD1 or TRBD2 (5 bases each). Sequencing was performed on naive CD4+ T cells sorted from blood. Stated subset: CD45RA+ positively selected. This clonotype was obtained from a man aged 18 to 29 in good health. The CDR3 sequence: CASSFTGAKETQYF. The CDR3 DNA follows: TGTGCCAGCAGCTTTACCGGGGCCAAAGAGACCCAGTACTTC.